The 17 T cell receptor beta chains below come from one sample, sequenced in a study of regulatory T cells in long-lasting Graves disease. Time point meaning: persistent/refractory GD, antithyroid drugs over 5 years with positive TRAb. There was RNA extracted from PBMCs, and the TCR library was made from it. Both iRepertoire HTBI primers and Arm-PCR of CDR3 regions were used to build the TCR beta libraries. TCRdb ran MiXCR on the multiplex PCR reads and lists one entry per CDR3 protein. The sample yields 400,000 to 500,000 distinct CDR3 sequences, 20% to 25% seen once. Specimen: peripheral blood mononuclear cells (PBMCs), collected when the disease was refractory, from a patient treated with antithyroid drugs. Receptors were obtained from a female donor with Graves disease.

This clonotype was counted ten times or more. For the CDR3, the DNA is TGTGCCATCAGTGAAGGCCAGAACTACGAGCAGTACTTC. It translates to CAISEGQNYEQYF. The V gene is TRBV10-3, the J gene TRBJ2-7; D is uncertain. V lost 3 bases, J lost 3 bases, and 9 bases lay in between. This CDR3 has 13 amino acids. Germline values: CDR1 ENHRY, CDR2 SYGVKD.

This clonotype was detected only a few times. The chain has TRBV24-1 and TRBJ1-2; D possibly corresponds to TRBD1 (5 bases). V lost 5 bases to trimming and J lost 3 bases, with 6 bases between them. Looked up from germline, CDR1 is KGHDR and CDR2 is SFDVKD. This CDR3 has 12 residues. This chain's CDR3 is CATSGGDYGYTF. In DNA, the CDR3 is TGTGCCACCAGTGGGGGGGACTATGGCTACACCTTC.

Ten or more counts support this clonotype. V and J are TRBV6-2 or TRBV6-3 and TRBJ1-2; the match to TRBD1 covers 9 bases. CDR1 is MNHEY, CDR2 SVGEGT, per germline. Losses at the gene ends were 6 bases for V and 6 bases for J; bases not matched to a gene: 11. This CDR3 region has 15 residues. This chain's CDR3 is CASRRGTGTWNGYTF. CDR3 DNA: TGTGCCAGCAGGCGGGGGACAGGGACTTGGAATGGCTACACCTTC.

As for this clonotype: The junction does not match germline at one end; this may be a read error. This sequence joins TRBV6-5 and TRBJ2-7; weak D call: TRBD1 (6 bases). The CDR3 consists of 14 residues. Germline V gene sequence: CDR1 MNHEY, CDR2 SVGAGI. CDR3: CASSFGTSEYGQYF. The CDR3 coding sequence is TGTGCCAGCAGTTTCGGGACAAGCGAGTACGGGCAGTACTTC.

This clonotype was observed many times. V and J are TRBV2 and TRBJ1-1, with 12 bases fitting TRBD1. Losses at the gene ends were 5 bases for V and 0 bases for J; bases not matched to a gene: 10. Germline loops: CDR1 SNHLY, CDR2 FYNNEI. The CDR3 runs to 18 residues. The DNA for the CDR3 is TGTGCCAGCAGTCCGAACGGCGGGACAGGGGGCATGAACACTGAAGCTTTCTTT. Protein: CASSPNGGTGGMNTEAFF.

In its sample, this clonotype was seen many times. This CDR3 reads CASSPGQGPPTEAFF. CDR3 in DNA: TGCGCCAGCAGCCCTGGACAGGGGCCGCCCACTGAAGCTTTCTTT. The V and J genes are TRBV5-1 and TRBJ1-1, with 9 bases identical to TRBD1. CDR3 length: 15 residues. Germline CDR1 SGHRS, CDR2 YFSETQ. V was clipped by 4 bases and J by 4 bases; unmatched bases: 8. The whole variable domain, remainder taken from reference TRBV5-1 and TRBJ1-1, is KAGVTQTPRYLIKTRGQQVTLSCSPISGHRSVSWYQQTPGQGLQFLFEYFSETQRNKGNFPGRFSGRQFSNSRSEMNVSTLELGDSALYLCASSPGQGPPTEAFFGQGTRLTVV.

This clonotype was seen repeatedly, ten times or more. The rearrangement uses TRBV28 and TRBJ2-7; the D gene is possibly TRBD1 (7 bases). The CDR3 runs 14 residues. V shed 6 bases and J shed 2 bases, with 14 bases lying between them. From germline, CDR1 is MDHEN and CDR2 SYDVKM. CDR3 sequence: CASSSTGRPYEQYF. The CDR3 bases are TGTGCCAGCAGCTCGACAGGGAGGCCCTACGAGCAGTACTTC. Looking up the rest from reference TRBV28 and TRBJ2-7 gives the full variable domain: DVKVTQSSRYLVKRTGEKVFLECVQDMDHENMFWYRQDPGLGLRLIYFSYDVKMKEKGDIPEGYSVSREKKERFSLILESASTNQTSMYLCASSSTGRPYEQYFGPGTRLTVT.

V is TRBV7-9 and J is TRBJ1-2; D might be TRBD1 (5 bases). The V and J ends lost 1 base and 7 bases respectively, with 13 bases between them. Germline V CDR1 and CDR2: SEHNR, FQNEAQ (reference sequence). The CDR3 runs 14 residues. The CDR3 DNA follows: TGTGCCAGCAGCTTAGTACTCCAGGGTTCTGGCTACACCTTC. This codes for CASSLVLQGSGYTF.

The V and J genes are TRBV7-9 and TRBJ2-2; 10 bases map to TRBD2. Germline CDR1 SEHNR, CDR2 FQNEAQ (reference sequence). Losses at the gene ends were 5 bases for V and 3 bases for J; bases not matched to a gene: 9. The CDR3 spans 17 residues. CDR3 bases: TGTGCCAGCAGCGGGCCGCGGACTAGCGGATACACCGGGGAGCTGTTTTTT. Translation gives CASSGPRTSGYTGELFF.

On this clonotype: Being one base from a much bigger clone, this may be a read error. This is likely a read error, given that the CDR3 carries no conserved phenylalanine or tryptophan at its end. The rearrangement links TRBV6-2 or TRBV6-3 to TRBJ2-7; 9 bases are shared with TRBD2. CDR3 size: 17 residues. Germline V gene sequence: CDR1 MNHEY, CDR2 SVGEGT. V trimming: 5 bases; J trimming: 5 bases; junction bases outside the gene matches: 16. CDR3 region: CASSAGPGTSSLHEQYL. DNA for the CDR3: TGTGCCAGCAGTGCCGGGCCAGGGACTAGCTCCTTACACGAGCAGTACCTC.

This sequence joins TRBV13 and TRBJ1-6; tentative D call: TRBD1 (5 bases). Trimming removed 1 base from V and 14 bases from J, with 12 bases in between. Per germline, CDR1 PRHDT and CDR2 FYEKMQ (reference sequence). The CDR3 covers 13 residues. The CDR3 region is CASSLDRDGALHF. CDR3 bases: TGTGCCAGCAGCTTAGATCGGGACGGAGCCCTCCACTTT. Full variable domain (outside the CDR3, taken from reference TRBV13 and TRBJ1-6): AAGVIQSPRHLIKEKRETATLKCYPIPRHDTVYWYQQGPGQDPQFLISFYEKMQSDKGSIPDRFSAQQFSDYHSELNMSSLELGDSALYFCASSLDRDGALHFGNGTRLTVT.

This clonotype was counted only a few times. The rearrangement links TRBV11-3 to TRBJ1-1; D not certain. The CDR3 sequence is 17 residues long. The V end lost 1 base, the J end lost 0 bases, and 15 bases lay between the germline ends. Germline lookup yields CDR1 SGHNT and CDR2 YENEEA. The CDR3 region has the DNA TGTGCCAGCAGCTTAGGGGCATGGGGAGAAATGAACACTGAAGCTTTCTTT. Its protein product is CASSLGAWGEMNTEAFF.

This clonotype was detected only a few times. The rearrangement joins TRBV24-1 to TRBJ1-1; 8 bases are a match to TRBD1. The CDR3 extends over 15 amino acids. V lost 3 bases to trimming and J lost 6 bases; unmatched junction nucleotides: 8. Germline values: CDR1 KGHDR, CDR2 SFDVKD. CDR3 bases: TGTGCCACCAGTGATCAGGGGGCGTCTAGTCCTGAAGCTTTCTTT. It encodes CATSDQGASSPEAFF.

This clonotype was recorded many times. This rearrangement joins TRBV10-3 to TRBJ1-2, with no clear D. The CDR3 covers 13 residues. The ends were cut back, 7 bases at V and 0 bases at J, with 9 bases in the middle. Germline CDR1 and CDR2: ENHRY and SYGVKD. Here the CDR3 DNA reads TGTGCCATCATGGGAGGAGCTAACTATGGCTACACCTTC. It encodes CAIMGGANYGYTF.

This clonotype was seen ten or more times. The rearrangement uses TRBV2 and TRBJ2-3; D not certain. V lost 4 bases and J 4 bases, leaving 15 bases between the germline ends. The CDR3 consists of 15 residues. The V gene's germline CDR1 is SNHLY and CDR2 FYNNEI. In nucleotides, the CDR3 is TGTGCCAGCAGTGGATGGACCCTCCGGGCAGATACGCAGTATTTT. This codes for CASSGWTLRADTQYF.

This clonotype was seen only a few times. A much larger clone is a single base away; this may be a read error. The chain links TRBV6-1 to TRBJ2-5; D remains unclear. The CDR3 contains 15 residues. The V and J ends lost 7 bases and 4 bases respectively, with 19 bases between them. Germline assignment: CDR1 MNHNS and CDR2 SASEGT. This chain's CDR3 is CASNNLGPRRETQYF. The CDR3 nucleotides are TGTGCCAGCAACAACTTGGGCCCCAGACGAGAGACCCAGTACTTC.

About this clonotype itself: This may arise from a read error, as a much more abundant clone is one base away. Written as DNA, the CDR3 is TGTGCCAACAGTCGACAGGGTGGGTCAGAAAAACTGTTTTTT. Its protein is CANSRQGGSEKLFF. J is TRBJ1-4 and V is TRBV6-1, with TRBD1 identical over 7 bases. This CDR3 has 14 residues. Germline V gene lookup returns CDR1 MNHNS and CDR2 SASEGT.